The 18 T cell receptor beta chains given below trace back to one sample, sequenced in a study of neoadjuvant anti-PD-1 for oral cavity cancer. Assay: immunoSEQ multiplex PCR; the TCRdb copy retains only in-frame clones and omits some. This table holds tens of thousands of clones, roughly 80% found once. Sequencing was performed on PBMCs, taken before nivolumab (anti-PD-1) treatment. The receptors stem from a person aged 40-85 years with oral cavity squamous cell carcinoma.

The V call is TRBV28, the J call TRBJ2-5; D is perhaps TRBD2 (5 bases). V dropped 4 bases and J dropped 5 bases, with 26 bases sitting between them. Per the germline V gene, CDR1 is MDHEN and CDR2 is SYDVKM. The length of the CDR3 is 18 residues. The chain's CDR3 is CASSYPILTYEGLETQYF. CDR3 nucleotide sequence: TGTGCCAGCAGTTACCCAATCCTGACATATGAGGGCCTGGAGACCCAGTACTTC.

This clone turned up a few times. The chain combines TRBV29-1 with TRBJ1-1; TRBD1 matches at 9 bases. With 3 bases clipped from V and 5 bases from J, the junction kept 7 bases outside the gene matches. Germline CDR1 is SQVTM and CDR2 is ANQGSEA. There are 14 residues in the CDR3. Written as DNA, the CDR3 is TGCAGCGTTGATATAGGACAGGGGAGAACTGAAGCTTTCTTT. Translating gives CSVDIGQGRTEAFF. The full variable domain, completed using reference TRBV29-1 and TRBJ1-1, is SAVISQKPSRDICQRGTSLTIQCQVDSQVTMMFWYRQQPGQSLTLIATANQGSEATYESGFVIDKFPISRPNLTFSTLTVSNMSPEDSSIYLCSVDIGQGRTEAFFGQGTRLTVV.

The chain recombines TRBV5-1 with TRBJ2-5; D is undetermined. V was shortened by 2 bases and J by 2 bases, with 7 bases between the two germline ends. The CDR3 runs 13 residues. Per germline, CDR1 SGHRS and CDR2 YFSETQ. CDR3 in amino acids: CASSFALQETQYF. The CDR3 bases are TGCGCCAGCAGCTTCGCCCTTCAAGAGACCCAGTACTTC.

The chain combines TRBV2 with TRBJ2-4; unclear D gene. This CDR3 contains 16 residues. Germline V lookup: CDR1 SNHLY, CDR2 FYNNEI. V was shortened by 4 bases and J by 0 bases, with 13 bases between the two germline ends. The CDR3 coding sequence is TGTGCCAGCAGTGGCTCAGCCATATCAGCCAAAAACATTCAGTACTTC. It yields the protein CASSGSAISAKNIQYF.

This clone appeared a few times. The chain has TRBV27 and TRBJ2-7, with D unclear. This CDR3 is built from 13 residues. V lost 3 bases to trimming and J lost 1 base, with 7 bases between them. CDR1 is MNHEY, CDR2 SMNVEV, per germline (reference sequence). The CDR3 coding sequence is TGTGCCAGCAGTTTCCGGTCTTCCTACGAGCAGTACTTC. As protein: CASSFRSSYEQYF.

This clone was picked up a small number of times. The CDR3 protein is CASSVGAGGSYEQYF. The CDR3 DNA reads TGTGCCAGCAGCGTAGGAGCAGGGGGATCCTACGAGCAGTACTTC. The chain couples TRBV9 to TRBJ2-7; TRBD1 matches at 7 bases. Germline lookup yields CDR1 SGDLS and CDR2 YYNGEE. The trim removed 0 bases at V and 1 base at J, leaving 4 bases unmatched. CDR3 size: 15 residues.

This clone was seen many times. The rearrangement joins TRBV27 to TRBJ1-2, with 7 bases that match TRBD1. Germline V gene lookup returns CDR1 MNHEY and CDR2 SMNVEV (reference sequence). With 5 bases clipped from V and 8 bases from J, the junction kept 14 bases outside the gene matches. The CDR3 extends over 15 amino acids. The CDR3 DNA reads TGTGCCAGCAGTCCTCGCCCAGGGGGGTCATTGGGCTACACCTTC. Its protein is CASSPRPGGSLGYTF.

This chain uses TRBV6-5 with TRBJ1-2, with D possibly TRBD1 on 5 matching bases. Germline V gives CDR1 MNHEY, CDR2 SVGAGI. The CDR3 has 15 amino acids. Trimming shortened V by 8 bases and J by 0 bases, and 16 bases separated the two germline ends. The DNA of the CDR3 is TGTGCCAGCGGACATCGGGGTTTAGCTAACTATGGCTACACCTTC. It yields the protein CASGHRGLANYGYTF.

About this clone itself: At one end, the junction sequence differs from germline, possibly due to a read error. The V call is TRBV13, the J call TRBJ2-7; 7 positions agree with TRBD2. The CDR3 is 14 residues long. Germline-derived CDR1 and CDR2 are PRHDT and FYEKMQ (reference sequence). CDR3 region: CASSSTRTRAPVSF. CDR3 DNA: TGTGCCAGCAGCTCGACAAGGACTAGGGCCCCTGTGTCCTTC.

CDR3 DNA sequence: TGTGCCAGCAGTGTTTCAGGGGTGAGGTCTCAGCCCCAGCATTTT. Translated: CASSVSGVRSQPQHF. The chain couples TRBV2 to TRBJ1-5; D possibly corresponds to TRBD1 (6 bases). Germline assignment: CDR1 SNHLY and CDR2 FYNNEI. The CDR3 spans 15 residues. Trimming removed 4 bases at V and 6 bases at J, with 16 bases between.

The CDR3 DNA sequence: TGTGCCAGCAGCGCGTATTCTAGCGGGAGCACAGATACGCAGTATTTT. This encodes CASSAYSSGSTDTQYF. The V call is TRBV7-9, the J call TRBJ2-3; 8 bases fit TRBD2. The CDR3 totals 16 residues. Germline CDR1 and CDR2: SEHNR and FQNEAQ (reference sequence). V was clipped by 5 bases and J by 0 bases; unmatched bases: 7.

This chain links TRBV15 with TRBJ2-7, with D uncertain. Germline assignment: CDR1 LNHNV and CDR2 YYDKDF (reference sequence). This CDR3 region has 15 residues. Trimming cost V 0 bases and J 3 bases, with 12 bases left between them. CDR3 loop: CATSRDYAAVYEQYF. CDR3 sequence (DNA): TGTGCCACCAGCAGAGACTATGCGGCTGTCTACGAGCAGTACTTC.

The rearrangement joins TRBV30 to TRBJ1-5; tentative D call: TRBD1 (5 bases). Germline V CDR1 and CDR2: GTSNPN, SVGIG (reference sequence). The V end was cut by 2 bases, the J end by 2 bases, with 16 bases between. The CDR3 is 16 amino acids. The CDR3 coding sequence is TGTGCCTGGAGTCCTGCGGGGGTCTACGGCAATCAGCCCCAGCATTTT. It codes for CAWSPAGVYGNQPQHF.

This chain connects TRBV6-1 to TRBJ2-7; TRBD2 matches at 9 bases. Germline CDR1 is MNHNS and CDR2 is SASEGT. The J segment lost 2 bases and the V segment lost 1 base, leaving 3 bases of the junction unmatched. This CDR3 region has 15 residues. CDR3 in DNA: TGTGCCAGCAGTGAAGGCCTAGCGGGGACCTACGAGCAGTACTTC. Translation gives CASSEGLAGTYEQYF.

The chain carries TRBV27 and TRBJ2-5; D might be TRBD1 or TRBD2, each matching 5 bases. Germline values: CDR1 MNHEY, CDR2 SMNVEV (reference sequence). V gave up 0 bases and J gave up 5 bases, with 10 bases separating them. This CDR3 comprises 14 residues. This chain's CDR3 is CASSLSRGTETQYF. CDR3 DNA: TGTGCCAGCAGTTTATCGAGGGGAACGGAGACCCAGTACTTC.

The chain recombines TRBV6-5 with TRBJ2-1; possible D gene TRBD2, 5 bases. Trimming took off 5 bases at V and 0 bases at J, with 11 bases between the two ends. The CDR3 consists of 15 residues. CDR1 is MNHEY, CDR2 SVGAGI, per germline. Here the CDR3 reads CASSQSGNSYNEQFF. The CDR3 nucleotides are TGTGCCAGCAGTCAGTCCGGGAACTCCTACAATGAGCAGTTCTTC.

The chain combines TRBV29-1 with TRBJ2-7, with D possibly TRBD1 on 6 matching bases. The germline gives CDR1 SQVTM, CDR2 ANQGSEA. The CDR3 is 11 amino acids. Trimming pared 5 bases from V and 6 bases from J, leaving 11 bases between. The CDR3 nucleotides are TGCAGCGTTTTACAGGGTACCGAGCAGTACTTC. Protein: CSVLQGTEQYF.

This clone was seen a single time. The chain carries TRBV6-1 and TRBJ1-4; 7 bases are shared with TRBD1. Germline trimming cut 7 bases from V and 6 bases from J; bases unmatched to any gene: 8. This CDR3 is built from 14 residues. The germline gives CDR1 MNHNS, CDR2 SASEGT. The CDR3 DNA sequence: TGTGCCAGCAAAAGAGGGGGCTCATATGAAAAACTGTTTTTT. It translates to CASKRGGSYEKLFF.